This T cell receptor (beta chain) stems from a study of cytomegalovirus exposure and HLA in healthy donors. Broader study findings: In a later analysis, productive TCRs from donors in an Asian-associated ancestry cluster reportedly carried fewer N-insertions than the cohort mean. Productive rates of about 87% or about 30% were seen for most TCR beta V segments in an earlier analysis. Reported results showed that the classifier diagnosed cytomegalovirus status with high specificity and sensitivity. Across HLA loci, a later analysis found differing TCR association rates, with DRB1 most and HLA-C fewest.

The CDR3 runs to 13 residues. CDR1 and CDR2 from the germline V gene are SGHKS and YYEKEE (reference sequence). The ends were cut back, 5 bases at V and 6 bases at J, with 15 bases in the middle. A note on this clone: Its antigen is currently unknown.

The PCR made use of 60 Vbeta and 13 Jbeta primers. TCRdb's copy holds only in-frame clones and misses some; the assay was immunoSEQ multiplex PCR. The sample's table shows some 80,000 clones. This receptor was taken from a woman aged 30 to 39 in good health and CMV-seronegative. The chain recombines TRBV5-5 with TRBJ2-7; tentative D call: TRBD2 (7 bases). The sequencing input was PBMCs. CDR3 amino acids: CASSRGGGTEQYF. For the CDR3, the DNA is TGTGCCAGCAGTAGGGGGGGAGGGACCGAGCAGTACTTC.